These 19 T cell receptor beta chains originate from one sample sequenced in a study of tumor-infiltrating lymphocytes in glioblastoma multiforme (dated by TCRdb to about 2017). Sequencing took place on an Illumina HiSeq 2500. TCRB libraries were built from RNA via three nested multiplex PCR rounds using a modified ARM-PCR protocol with multiple V-beta primers and a C-beta primer. TCRdb reprocessing: public reads trimmed at Q25 with fastp, clones called with MiXCR, in-frame beta chains kept. Every distinct CDR3 protein forms one entry, paired with its most common genes and DNA. This sample comprises roughly 15,000 distinct CDR3 sequences, 73% of them detected only once. Of the sample, 30% to 45% is held by the ten largest clones. The sequenced sample was brain tumor tissue. The source is a male donor with glioblastoma.

In the case of this clonotype: As the CDR3 is not closed by the conserved phenylalanine or tryptophan, this likely results from a read error. This rearrangement joins TRBV6-2 or TRBV6-3 to TRBJ2-7; D remains ambiguous. Trimming stripped 6 bases from V and 2 bases from J, with 5 bases between. The germline CDR1 and CDR2 sequences are MNHEY and SVGEGT. The CDR3 covers 11 residues. The CDR3, as DNA: TGTGCCAGCAGACACCCCTACGAGCAGTACCTC. Amino acid sequence: CASRHPYEQYL.

The J gene is TRBJ1-4, the V gene TRBV11-1; D call uncertain. CDR1 SGHAT and CDR2 FQDESV come from the germline V gene (reference sequence). Trimming took 5 bases from V and 8 from J, leaving 6 bases between them. This CDR3 has 11 residues. The CDR3, as DNA: TGTGCCAGCAGCGTTGGGGAAAAACTGTTTTTT. This codes for CASSVGEKLFF.

A note on this clonotype: Because it lacks the conserved phenylalanine or tryptophan at the end, this CDR3 is likely a read error. This chain uses TRBV11-2 with TRBJ1-2; TRBD1 agrees at 8 bases. CDR1 SGHAT and CDR2 FQNNGV come from the germline V gene. The CDR3 runs to 13 residues. The ends lost 9 bases at V and 8 bases at J; junction bases unmatched: 11. This CDR3 is CASGEDRVRGYTI. CDR3 in DNA: TGTGCCAGTGGGGAGGACAGGGTCCGAGGCTACACCATC.

The rearrangement joins TRBV6-2 or TRBV6-3 to TRBJ1-2, with D uncertain. Trimming removed 5 bases from V and 2 bases from J, with 9 bases in between. CDR1 MNHEY and CDR2 SVGEGT come from the germline V gene. The CDR3 sequence is 13 residues long. The CDR3 DNA sequence: TGTGCCAGCAGTCTCGACGGGAACTATGGCTACACCTTC. Translating gives CASSLDGNYGYTF.

This clonotype was found a few times. A read error may account for a junction end that differs from germline. This sequence joins TRBV4-2 and TRBJ2-3; the match to TRBD2 covers 10 bases. The CDR3 consists of 17 residues. From germline, CDR1 is LGHNA and CDR2 YNFKEQ. The CDR3 nucleotides are TGTGCCAGCGGCCGGATCGGACTAGCGGATCCCACAGATACACAGTATTTT. Translation: CASGRIGLADPTDTQYF.

With respect to this clonotype: The conserved phenylalanine or tryptophan is not found at the CDR3 terminus, so this likely reflects a read error. The DNA is left out, because the CDR3 cannot be placed on it with certainty; the CDR3 is given as TCRdb lists it. The V gene is TRBV10-3, the J gene TRBJ2-1. The CDR3 is 11 amino acids long, termini counted. The germline CDR1 and CDR2 sequences are ENHRY and SYGVKD. The CDR3 spells CAISDGNEQLY.

This clonotype has a handful of counts. V is TRBV6-1 and J is TRBJ1-1; a possible D gene is TRBD1 (5 bases). CDR1 and CDR2 from the germline V gene are MNHNS and SASEGT. The V end lost 6 bases, the J end lost 0 bases, and 11 bases lay between the germline ends. This CDR3 has 14 amino acids. The CDR3 DNA is TGTGCCAGCAGCGTCGAGGGGTTGAACACTGAAGCTTTCTTT. Protein product: CASSVEGLNTEAFF.

The chain combines TRBV11-2 with TRBJ1-1; 9 nucleotides line up with TRBD1. V shed 5 bases and J 10 bases; nucleotides not matched to a gene: 11. This CDR3 spans 14 amino acids. CDR1 SGHAT and CDR2 FQNNGV come from the germline V gene. As DNA, the CDR3 is TGTGCCAGCAGCAACACCGGGACAGGGAATAGAGCTTTCTTT. Amino acid sequence: CASSNTGTGNRAFF.

Remarks on this clonotype: A read error is possible here, since a much larger clone lies one base away. The genes are TRBV4-1 and TRBJ2-1; maybe TRBD1 (5 bases). Germline V lookup: CDR1 MGHRA, CDR2 YSYEKL. The CDR3 spans 12 residues. Here the CDR3 reads CASGHPTDEQFF. Here the CDR3 DNA reads TGCGCCAGCGGCCATCCGACAGATGAGCAGTTCTTC.

The rearrangement links TRBV6-5 to TRBJ2-1; TRBD1 is a possible D gene (6 bases). CDR1 and CDR2 from the germline V gene are MNHEY and SVGAGI. Trimming pared 5 bases from V and 3 bases from J, leaving 17 bases between. The CDR3 contains 16 residues. The chain's CDR3 is CASSTPDSALYNEQFF. CDR3 sequence (DNA): TGTGCCAGCAGTACTCCGGACAGTGCCCTCTACAATGAGCAGTTCTTC.

Comments on this clonotype: At one end the junction does not follow the germline gene, possibly because of a read error. The chain employs TRBV28 and TRBJ2-5; D is unresolved. The length of the CDR3 is 16 residues. CDR1 is MDHEN and CDR2 is SYDVKM in the germline V gene. In nucleotides, the CDR3 is TGTGCTAGCAGTTTCACAGCGTACTTGGGGCAAGAGACCCAGTACTTC. Protein sequence: CASSFTAYLGQETQYF.

This clonotype qualifies as medium-sized (0.01 to 0.1%). The V call is TRBV6-1, the J call TRBJ2-1, with D possibly matching TRBD2 (7 bases). This CDR3 contains 10 residues. Per the germline V gene, CDR1 is MNHNS and CDR2 is SASEGT. Trimming cost V 6 bases and J 15 bases, with 12 bases left between them. The CDR3: CASRGRGGFF. The CDR3 bases are TGTGCCAGCAGGGGGAGGGGGGGGTTCTTC.

This clonotype was picked up a small number of times. The V and J genes are TRBV4-1 and TRBJ1-1; 9 positions match TRBD1. CDR3 length: 16 residues. Per the germline V gene, CDR1 is MGHRA and CDR2 is YSYEKL. J was trimmed by 0 bases and V by 1 base; bases with no gene match: 3. The CDR3 bases are TGCGCCAGCAGCCAAGGGACAGGGGTTATGAACACTGAAGCTTTCTTT. Translation: CASSQGTGVMNTEAFF.

With regard to this clonotype: The junction departs from germline at one end; a sequencing error may be responsible. The chain recombines TRBV5-6 with TRBJ1-1; a possible D gene is TRBD1 (5 bases). This CDR3 is 15 amino acids long. The germline V gene encodes CDR1 SGHDT and CDR2 YYEEEE. This CDR3 is CTSSLSLDSATEAFF. The CDR3 bases are TGTACCAGCAGCTTGTCCTTAGACAGTGCCACTGAAGCTTTCTTT.

In its sample, this clonotype was seen a few times. A much larger clone is a single base away; this may be a read error. The gene calls are TRBV11-2 and TRBJ2-7, with D perhaps matching TRBD2 (7 bases). The CDR3 runs 11 residues. CDR1 and CDR2 from the germline V gene are SGHAT and FQNNGV. CDR3 protein: CSRGRAYEQYF. The CDR3 DNA reads TGTTCTAGGGGGAGGGCCTACGAGCAGTACTTC.

In the case of this clonotype: A much larger clone differs by one base, so this may be a read error. This chain connects TRBV11-2 to TRBJ2-5; D is undetermined. Trimming stripped 4 bases from V and 2 bases from J, with 8 bases between. CDR1 SGHAT and CDR2 FQNNGV come from the germline V gene. This CDR3 has 13 amino acids. This chain's CDR3 is CASSSTTQETQYF. CDR3 DNA sequence: TGTGCCAGCAGCTCAACCACACAAGAGACCCAGTACTTC.

The genes are TRBV2 and TRBJ2-1; a possible D gene is TRBD2 (6 bases). There are 14 residues in the CDR3. Germline V gives CDR1 SNHLY, CDR2 FYNNEI. Trimming removed 7 bases at V and 8 bases at J, with 18 bases between. CDR3 region: CASTKRGTDDEQFF. The CDR3 DNA reads TGTGCCAGCACAAAACGGGGGACTGACGATGAGCAGTTCTTC.

V usage is TRBV6-5 and J usage is TRBJ1-1; TRBD1 is a possible D gene (5 bases). Per germline, CDR1 MNHEY and CDR2 SVGAGI. Deletions cut 11 bases from V and 3 bases from J, with 28 bases between. The CDR3 totals 17 residues. The CDR3 spells CAPEGQHTIGTHTEAFF. The CDR3 DNA follows: TGTGCCCCGGAGGGCCAGCATACAATTGGGACTCACACTGAAGCTTTCTTT.

About this clonotype itself: No conserved phenylalanine or tryptophan is present at the end of the CDR3, so a read error is the likely explanation. The DNA is left out, because the CDR3 cannot be placed on it with certainty; the CDR3 is given as TCRdb lists it. The rearrangement uses TRBV11-2 and TRBJ2-1; the table gives TRBD1 as D, unverified against the DNA. Germline V gene sequence: CDR1 SGHAT, CDR2 FQNNGV. Termini included, the CDR3 measures 13 amino acids. The CDR3 here is CVSSLDRGDERFL.